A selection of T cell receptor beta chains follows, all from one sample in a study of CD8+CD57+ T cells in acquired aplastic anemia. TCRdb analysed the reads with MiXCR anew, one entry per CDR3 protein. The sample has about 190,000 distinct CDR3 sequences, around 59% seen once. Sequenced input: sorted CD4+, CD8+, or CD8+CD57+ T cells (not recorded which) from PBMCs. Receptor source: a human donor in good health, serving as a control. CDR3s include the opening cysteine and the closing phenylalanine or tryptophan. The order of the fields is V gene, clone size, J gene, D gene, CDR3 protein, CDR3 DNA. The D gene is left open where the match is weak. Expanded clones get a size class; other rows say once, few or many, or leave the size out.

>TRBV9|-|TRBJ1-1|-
CASSVGGGRGNTEAFF
TGTGCCAGCAGCGTAGGGGGGGGGCGCGGGAACACTGAAGCTTTCTTT
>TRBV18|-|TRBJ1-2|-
CASSPDLGAGYTF
TGTGCCAGCTCACCTGACTTGGGGGCTGGCTACACCTTC
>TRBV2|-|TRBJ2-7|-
CASRRDSLLYEQYF
TGTGCCAGCAGAAGGGACTCCCTTTTGTACGAGCAGTACTTC
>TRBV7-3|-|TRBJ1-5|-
CASSLDGSSNQPQHF
TGTGCCAGCAGCTTAGATGGGTCCAGCAATCAGCCCCAGCATTTT
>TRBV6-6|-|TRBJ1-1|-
CASSRTALPTNTEAFF
TGTGCCAGCTCTAGGACGGCTTTACCCACGAACACTGAAGCTTTCTTT
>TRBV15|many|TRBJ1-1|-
CATSSAAGELGTEAFF
TGTGCCACCAGCAGCGCCGCGGGGGAATTGGGCACTGAAGCTTTCTTT
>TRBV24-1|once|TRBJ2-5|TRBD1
CATSDPTDREETQYF
TGTGCCACCAGTGACCCTACAGACAGGGAAGAGACCCAGTACTTC
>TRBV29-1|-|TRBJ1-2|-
CSVEPGQNYGYTF
TGCAGCGTTGAACCCGGACAGAACTATGGCTACACCTTC
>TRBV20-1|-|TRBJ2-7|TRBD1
CSASGQVYLQYF
TGCAGTGCCAGTGGACAGGTGTACCTGCAGTACTTC
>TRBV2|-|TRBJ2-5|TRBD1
CASSDDREETQYF
TGTGCCAGCAGTGATGACAGGGAAGAGACCCAGTACTTC
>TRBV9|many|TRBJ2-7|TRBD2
CASSVSGLVYEQYF
TGTGCCAGCAGCGTGTCGGGACTAGTCTACGAGCAGTACTTC
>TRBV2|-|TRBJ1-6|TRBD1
CASSRDSYNSPLHF
TGTGCCAGCAGTAGGGACAGCTACAATTCACCCCTCCACTTT
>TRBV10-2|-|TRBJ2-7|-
CASGLQPSTYKQYF
TGCGCCAGCGGGTTACAACCTTCAACCTATAAGCAGTACTTC
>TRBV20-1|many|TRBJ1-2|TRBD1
CSARGQGQSYGYTF
TGCAGTGCTAGAGGACAGGGGCAGAGCTATGGCTACACCTTC
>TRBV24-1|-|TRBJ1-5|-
CATSDSGREFDQPQHF
TGTGCCACCAGTGATTCGGGCAGGGAGTTCGATCAGCCCCAGCATTTT
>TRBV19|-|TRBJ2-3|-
CASSTRAQGTDTQYF
TGTGCCAGTAGTACCCGGGCGCAGGGGACAGATACGCAGTATTTT
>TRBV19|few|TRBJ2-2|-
CASSRDTGELFF
TGTGCCAGTAGTAGGGACACCGGGGAGCTGTTTTTT
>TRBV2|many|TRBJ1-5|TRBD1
CASSGGQFNQPQHF
TGTGCCAGCTCGGGGGGACAGTTTAATCAGCCCCAGCATTTT
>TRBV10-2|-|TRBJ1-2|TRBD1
CASRGDSTNYGYTF
TGTGCCAGCAGGGGGGACAGCACTAACTATGGCTACACCTTC
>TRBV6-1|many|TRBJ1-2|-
CASTPADRVAHYGYTF
TGTGCCAGCACTCCAGCTGACAGAGTAGCCCACTATGGCTACACCTTC
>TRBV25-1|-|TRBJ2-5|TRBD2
CASSESLAVQETQYF
TGTGCCAGCAGTGAAAGCCTAGCGGTTCAAGAGACCCAGTACTTC
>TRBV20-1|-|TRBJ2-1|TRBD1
CSAQGESRQFF
TGCAGTGCTCAGGGGGAATCGAGGCAGTTCTTC
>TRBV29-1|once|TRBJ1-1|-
CSVGGVGTEAFF
TGCAGCGTTGGGGGTGTCGGCACTGAAGCTTTCTTT
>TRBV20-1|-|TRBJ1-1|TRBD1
CSANGQGSEAFF
TGCAGTGCTAACGGACAGGGGTCTGAAGCTTTCTTT
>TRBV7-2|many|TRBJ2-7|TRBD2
CASSLGERGRLPYEQYF
TGTGCCAGCAGCTTAGGTGAGCGGGGACGCCTCCCCTACGAGCAGTACTTC
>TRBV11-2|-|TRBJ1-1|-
CASSLQGSYTEAFF
TGTGCCAGCAGCTTACAGGGTTCGTACACTGAAGCTTTCTTT
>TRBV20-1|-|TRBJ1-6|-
CSAGRQGPMNSPLHF
TGCAGTGCTGGCCGGCAGGGGCCGATGAATTCACCCCTCCACTTT
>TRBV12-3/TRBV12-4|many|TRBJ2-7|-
CASSPQVNEQYF
TGTGCCAGCAGCCCGCAGGTCAACGAGCAGTACTTC
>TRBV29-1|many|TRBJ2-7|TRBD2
CSVGLASRGEQYF
TGCAGCGTCGGACTAGCCTCTAGGGGCGAGCAGTACTTC